The 13 T cell receptor beta chains below come from one sample, sequenced in a study of identical twins. TCRdb fed the 5' RACE reads into MiXCR, producing one record per CDR3 protein. The sample carries around 960,000 distinct CDR3 sequences, over 9% recorded once. The same sample was also used in a study of yellow fever vaccine responses in identical twins.

The sequenced sample consisted of PBMCs. These receptors originate from a woman younger than 30 in good health.

This clonotype was seen a handful of times. The CDR3 reads CASSFGGAQYEQYV. The DNA for the CDR3 is TGTGCCAGCAGCTTCGGGGGGGCTCAATACGAGCAGTACGTC. This chain joins TRBV7-9 and TRBJ2-7; 8 nucleotides align to TRBD2. After removal of 3 bases from V and 4 bases from J, the junction contained 5 bases not matched to a gene. CDR1 and CDR2 from the germline V gene are SEHNR and FQNEAQ (reference sequence). The CDR3 sequence is 14 residues long.

CDR3 in DNA: TGTGCCAGCAGACGCGACAGGGGGAGACCAGATACGCAGTATTTT. The encoded protein is CASRRDRGRPDTQYF. The gene calls are TRBV28 and TRBJ2-3; the match to TRBD1 covers 9 bases. Germline CDR1 MDHEN, CDR2 SYDVKM. CDR3 length equals 15 residues. With 6 bases clipped from V and 4 bases from J, the junction kept 8 bases outside the gene matches.

This clonotype was picked up a small number of times. The J gene is TRBJ1-4, the V gene TRBV2, with 7 bases fitting TRBD1. This CDR3 is 14 amino acids long. V lost 6 bases and J lost 4; bases outside the gene matches: 5. Germline assignment: CDR1 SNHLY and CDR2 FYNNEI. The CDR3 sequence: CASSHRGSNEKLFF. The CDR3 DNA follows: TGTGCCAGCAGCCACAGGGGCAGTAATGAAAAACTGTTTTTT.

V is TRBV3-1 and J is TRBJ2-1; perhaps TRBD2 as D (5 bases). CDR1 is LGHDT, CDR2 YNNKEL, per germline (reference sequence). V lost 1 base and J 9 bases, leaving 19 bases between the germline ends. The CDR3 is 16 residues long. For the CDR3, the DNA is TGTGCCAGCAGCCAAGCGGGTTTAACTAGGAGAGGTGAGCAGTTCTTC. This translates into CASSQAGLTRRGEQFF.

The chain links TRBV6-5 to TRBJ1-4, with 7 positions matching TRBD1. Germline values: CDR1 MNHEY, CDR2 SVGAGI. V shed 4 bases, J shed 1 base, and the junction held 6 bases outside the gene matches. CDR3 size: 16 residues. CDR3 DNA sequence: TGTGCCAGCAGTTTGGACAGGACAGGAACTAATGAAAAACTGTTTTTT. It specifies CASSLDRTGTNEKLFF.

V is TRBV19 and J is TRBJ1-1; TRBD1 might be the D (5 bases). Per germline, CDR1 LNHDA and CDR2 SQIVND (reference sequence). Trimming cost V 7 bases and J 0 bases, with 12 bases left between them. This CDR3 is 14 amino acids long. Here the CDR3 reads CASNRGGLNTEAFF. CDR3 in DNA: TGTGCCAGTAATAGGGGAGGATTGAACACTGAAGCTTTCTTT.

The chain carries TRBV5-6 and TRBJ2-1; 10 bases agree with TRBD1. Germline assignment: CDR1 SGHDT and CDR2 YYEEEE. Trimming removed 6 bases from V and 7 bases from J; junction bases left unmatched: 13. This CDR3 spans 16 amino acids. CDR3: CASIELGQGNRNEQFF. The CDR3 DNA reads TGTGCCAGCATCGAGCTGGGACAGGGGAATAGAAATGAGCAGTTCTTC.

This clonotype was detected only a few times. This chain connects TRBV7-6 to TRBJ2-1, with TRBD1 matching 7 bases. Germline assignment: CDR1 SGHVS and CDR2 FNYEAQ. After removal of 4 bases from V and 0 bases from J, the junction contained 6 bases not matched to a gene. The CDR3 totals 16 residues. CDR3 bases: TGTGCCAGCAGCTCCGAGACAGGGAGCTCCTACAATGAGCAGTTCTTC. Translating it yields CASSSETGSSYNEQFF. The full variable domain, rest sourced from reference TRBV7-6 and TRBJ2-1, is GAGVSQSPRYKVTKRGQDVALRCDPISGHVSLYWYRQALGQGPEFLTYFNYEAQQDKSGLPNDRFSAERPEGSISTLTIQRTEQRDSAMYRCASSSETGSSYNEQFFGPGTRLTVL.

This clonotype was seen a few times. V gene TRBV12-3 or TRBV12-4 combines with J gene TRBJ1-1, with no clear D. The CDR3 runs to 18 residues. With 7 bases removed from V and 0 bases from J, the gap between germline ends came to 24 bases. The CDR3, as DNA: TGTGCCAGCATTAAAGGGAGGTCGACACCCGAATTGAACACTGAAGCTTTCTTT. Its protein product is CASIKGRSTPELNTEAFF.

This clonotype was observed a handful of times. The chain links TRBV13 to TRBJ1-1, with a weak D call TRBD1 (6 bases). The CDR3 extends over 13 amino acids. Looked up from germline, CDR1 is PRHDT and CDR2 is FYEKMQ (reference sequence). Trimming shortened V by 5 bases and J by 9 bases, and 16 bases separated the two germline ends. CDR3 loop: CASSRGGIDKAFF. The DNA of the CDR3 is TGTGCCAGCAGCAGAGGGGGGATAGATAAAGCTTTCTTT.

This clonotype was counted only a few times. The J gene is TRBJ1-1, the V gene TRBV15, with TRBD1 matching over 7 bases. This CDR3 comprises 14 residues. The V segment lost 3 bases and the J segment 7 bases; nucleotides outside the gene matches: 8. CDR1 and CDR2 (germline): LNHNV, YYDKDF (reference sequence). CDR3 bases: TGTGCCACCAGCAGGATCAACGACAGGGTTGAAGCTTTCTTT. This sequence encodes CATSRINDRVEAFF.

The genes are TRBV11-2 and TRBJ2-5, with 8 bases identical to TRBD1. The CDR3 contains 16 residues. The germline V gene encodes CDR1 SGHAT and CDR2 FQNNGV. The V gene end was trimmed by 5 bases and the J gene end by 5 bases; junction bases not matched to a gene: 13. The CDR3 nucleotides are TGTGCCAGCAGCCCTGGACAGGGAGGATTCGTCGAGACCCAGTACTTC. This sequence encodes CASSPGQGGFVETQYF.

This chain connects TRBV6-2 or TRBV6-3 to TRBJ2-7, with a tentative D call TRBD1 (5 bases). CDR1 is MNHEY, CDR2 SVGEGT, per germline. The CDR3 contains 12 residues. V lost 5 bases and J lost 3, with 8 bases in between. The CDR3 coding sequence is TGTGCCAGCAGTACCAGGGTCTACGAGCAGTACGTC. It codes for CASSTRVYEQYV.